This T cell receptor beta chain was sequenced during a study of blood T cell repertoires in COVID-19. As for the study in general: Samples came from the United States, Italy and Spain, spanning acute and convalescent COVID-19. Sources were T cells, B-cell-depleted T cells, or PBMCs; the material itself was cDNA or gDNA.

CDR3 size: 15 residues. The germline gives CDR1 PRHDT, CDR2 FYEKMQ (reference sequence). V dropped 0 bases and J dropped 6; count of bases not matched to a gene: 5. Source study methods: Estimates of nucleated cell counts were drawn from the amplification of reference gene primers. Data came from immunoSEQ multiplex PCR; TCRdb stores just in-frame clones and leaves some out. V, J and clone size are those of that table, while D and trimming were read from the DNA. The sample yields some 200,000 clones, roughly 81% seen once. The sequencing sample was made of peripheral blood. The clonotype originates from a man aged 50 or older who had recovered from COVID-19. This rearrangement joins TRBV13 to TRBJ1-5; 7 nucleotides line up with TRBD1. CDR3 in DNA: TGTGCCAGCAGCTTAGGACAGGGGACCACTCAGCCCCAGCATTTT. It is translated as CASSLGQGTTQPQHF.